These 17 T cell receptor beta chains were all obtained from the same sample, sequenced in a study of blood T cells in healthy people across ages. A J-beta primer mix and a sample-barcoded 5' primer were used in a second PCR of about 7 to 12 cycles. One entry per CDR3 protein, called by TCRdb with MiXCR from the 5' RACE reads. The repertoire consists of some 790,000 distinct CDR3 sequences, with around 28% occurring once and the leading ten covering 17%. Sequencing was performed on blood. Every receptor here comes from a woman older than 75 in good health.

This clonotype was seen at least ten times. For the CDR3, the DNA is TGCGCCAGCAGCGCGGGGATCGATACGCAGTATTTT. This translates into CASSAGIDTQYF. The rearrangement joins TRBV10-2 to TRBJ2-3; D is possibly TRBD2 (6 bases). This CDR3 has 12 residues. V was shortened by 6 bases and J by 6 bases, with 10 bases between the two germline ends. CDR1 is WSHSY and CDR2 is SAAADI in the germline V gene.

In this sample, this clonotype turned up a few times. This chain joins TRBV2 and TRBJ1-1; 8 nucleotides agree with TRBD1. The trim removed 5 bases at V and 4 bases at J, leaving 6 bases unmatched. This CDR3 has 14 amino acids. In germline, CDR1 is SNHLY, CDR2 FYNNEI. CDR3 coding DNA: TGTGCCAGCAGTCTACCGGACAGGGCCACTGAAGCTTTCTTT. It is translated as CASSLPDRATEAFF.

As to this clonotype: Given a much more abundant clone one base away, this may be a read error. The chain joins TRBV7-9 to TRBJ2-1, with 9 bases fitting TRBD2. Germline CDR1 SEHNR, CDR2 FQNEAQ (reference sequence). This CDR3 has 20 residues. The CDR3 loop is CASSSPGLALMGSSYNGQFF. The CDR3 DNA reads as TGTGCCAGCAGCTCCCCGGGACTAGCTTTAATGGGGAGCTCCTACAATGGGCAGTTCTTC.

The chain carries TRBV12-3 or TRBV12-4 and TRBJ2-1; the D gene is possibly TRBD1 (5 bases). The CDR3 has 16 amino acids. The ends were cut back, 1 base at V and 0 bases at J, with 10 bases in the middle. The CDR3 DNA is TGTGCCAGCAGTTTAGGTTACAGGCCCTCCTACAATGAGCAGTTCTTC. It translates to CASSLGYRPSYNEQFF.

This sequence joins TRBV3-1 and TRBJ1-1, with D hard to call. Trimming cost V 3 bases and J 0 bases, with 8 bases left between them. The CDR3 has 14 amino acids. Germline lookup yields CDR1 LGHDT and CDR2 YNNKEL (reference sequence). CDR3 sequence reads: CASSQAIMNTEAFF. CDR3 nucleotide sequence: TGTGCCAGCAGCCAGGCAATCATGAACACTGAAGCTTTCTTT.

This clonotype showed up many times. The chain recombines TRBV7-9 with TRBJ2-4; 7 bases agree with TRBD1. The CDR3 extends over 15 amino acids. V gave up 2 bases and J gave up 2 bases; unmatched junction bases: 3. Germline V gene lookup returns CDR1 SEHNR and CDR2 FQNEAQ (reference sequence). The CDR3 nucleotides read TGTGCCAGCAGCTTATTGACAGGGACCAAAAACATTCAGTACTTC. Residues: CASSLLTGTKNIQYF.

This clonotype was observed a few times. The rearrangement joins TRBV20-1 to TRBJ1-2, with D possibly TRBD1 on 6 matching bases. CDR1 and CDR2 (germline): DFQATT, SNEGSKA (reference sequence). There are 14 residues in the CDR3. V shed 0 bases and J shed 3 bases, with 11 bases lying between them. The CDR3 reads CSAREVGGHYGYTF. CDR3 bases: TGCAGTGCTAGAGAAGTCGGGGGGCACTATGGCTACACCTTC.

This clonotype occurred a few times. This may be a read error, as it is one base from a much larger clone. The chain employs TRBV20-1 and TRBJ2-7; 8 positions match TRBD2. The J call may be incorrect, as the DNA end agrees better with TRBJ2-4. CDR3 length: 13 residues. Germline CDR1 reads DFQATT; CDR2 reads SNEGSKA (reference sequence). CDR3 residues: CSASGGAKDIQYF. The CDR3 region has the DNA TGCAGTGCTAGCGGGGGGGCCAAAGACATTCAGTACTTC.

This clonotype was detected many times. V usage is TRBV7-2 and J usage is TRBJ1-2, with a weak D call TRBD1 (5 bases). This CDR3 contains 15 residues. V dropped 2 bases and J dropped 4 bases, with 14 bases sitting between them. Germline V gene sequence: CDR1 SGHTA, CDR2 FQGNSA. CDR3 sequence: CASSLMLGDSYGYTF. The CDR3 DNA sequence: TGTGCCAGCAGCTTAATGTTAGGGGACTCCTATGGCTACACCTTC.

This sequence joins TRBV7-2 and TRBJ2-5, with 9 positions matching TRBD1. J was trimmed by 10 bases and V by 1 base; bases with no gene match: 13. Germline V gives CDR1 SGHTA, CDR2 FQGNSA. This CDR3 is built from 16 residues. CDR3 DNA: TGTGCCAGCAGCTTAGTGGGGGGGACAGGGCAGGATGGCCAGTACTTC. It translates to CASSLVGGTGQDGQYF.

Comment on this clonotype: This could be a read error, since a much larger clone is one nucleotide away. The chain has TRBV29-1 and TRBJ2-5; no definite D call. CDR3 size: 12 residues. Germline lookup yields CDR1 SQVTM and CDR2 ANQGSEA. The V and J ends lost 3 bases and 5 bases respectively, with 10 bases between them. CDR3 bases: TGCAGCGTTGAGTGGGTCCGGGAGACCCAGTACTTC. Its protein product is CSVEWVRETQYF.

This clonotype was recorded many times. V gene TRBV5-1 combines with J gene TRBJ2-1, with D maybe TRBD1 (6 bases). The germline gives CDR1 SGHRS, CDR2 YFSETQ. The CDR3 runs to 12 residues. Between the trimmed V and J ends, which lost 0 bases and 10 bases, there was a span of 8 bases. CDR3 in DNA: TGCGCCAGCAGCTTGGACAGGGAAGAGCAGTTCTTC. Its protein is CASSLDREEQFF.

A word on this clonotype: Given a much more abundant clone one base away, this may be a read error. The DNA for the CDR3 is TGTGCCAGCAGCGCCGGGACAGAACCACTCTATGGCCACACCTTC. Protein product: CASSAGTEPLYGHTF. The V call is TRBV11-2, the J call TRBJ1-2; the match to TRBD1 covers 7 bases. Germline-derived CDR1 and CDR2 are SGHAT and FQNNGV. The CDR3 runs 15 residues.

The CDR3 region is CASSYETSDRVVGTDTQYF. The CDR3 DNA sequence: TGTGCCAGCAGTTACGAGACGTCGGACAGGGTGGTTGGGACAGATACGCAGTATTTT. The rearrangement joins TRBV6-2 or TRBV6-3 to TRBJ2-3; 8 bases agree with TRBD1. The CDR3 sequence is 19 residues long. CDR1 MNHEY and CDR2 SVGEGT come from the germline V gene. Trimming cost V 2 bases and J 3 bases; bases outside gene matches: 16.

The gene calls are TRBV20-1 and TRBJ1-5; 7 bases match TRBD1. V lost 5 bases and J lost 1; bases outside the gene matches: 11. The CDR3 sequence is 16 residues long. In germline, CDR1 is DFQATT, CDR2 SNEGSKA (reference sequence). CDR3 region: CSALDRKRGSNQPQHF. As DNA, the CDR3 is TGCAGTGCTCTGGACAGGAAGCGGGGCAGCAATCAGCCCCAGCATTTT.

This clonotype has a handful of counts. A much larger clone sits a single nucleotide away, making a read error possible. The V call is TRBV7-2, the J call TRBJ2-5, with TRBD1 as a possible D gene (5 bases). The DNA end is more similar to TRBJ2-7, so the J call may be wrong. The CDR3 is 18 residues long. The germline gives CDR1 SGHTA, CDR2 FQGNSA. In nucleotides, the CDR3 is TGTGCCAGCAGCATAGAGGCAGGGTTTATCACAAACCCCTACGAGCAGTACTTC. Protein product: CASSIEAGFITNPYEQYF.

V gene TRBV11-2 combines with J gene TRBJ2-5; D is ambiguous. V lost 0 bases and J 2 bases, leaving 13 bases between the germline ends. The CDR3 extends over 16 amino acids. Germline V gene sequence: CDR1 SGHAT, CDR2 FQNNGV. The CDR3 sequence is CASSLEYATTQETQYF. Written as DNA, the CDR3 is TGTGCCAGCAGCTTAGAATATGCGACAACTCAAGAGACCCAGTACTTC.